Listed here are 21 T cell receptor beta chains from one sample, sequenced in a study of T cell responses to AZD1222 COVID-19 vaccine. Here immunoSEQ multiplex PCR was the method, and the copy in TCRdb shows in-frame clones only, minus some. The sample records 120,000 to 150,000 clones, more than 70% being singletons. The specimen comprised peripheral blood, sampled 28 days after the second AZD1222 dose. These receptors all stem from an adult who received the AZD1222 COVID-19 vaccine.

This chain joins TRBV7-8 and TRBJ1-5, with D possibly TRBD1 on 5 matching bases. V was cut by 5 bases and J by 5 bases, with 13 bases left in between. Germline CDR1 is SGHVS and CDR2 is FQNEAQ. The CDR3 runs to 14 residues. The CDR3 DNA reads TGTGCCAGCAGCCCCGGGACCGCCGATCAGCCCCAGCATTTT. Translating gives CASSPGTADQPQHF. The whole variable domain, remainder taken from reference TRBV7-8 and TRBJ1-5, is GAGVSQSPRYKVAKRGQDVALRCDPISGHVSLFWYQQALGQGPEFLTYFQNEAQLDKSGLPSDRFFAERPEGSVSTLKIQRTQQEDSAVYLCASSPGTADQPQHFGDGTRLSIL.

The genes are TRBV5-1 and TRBJ2-3; 14 bases agree with TRBD2. The CDR3 runs to 17 residues. CDR1 is SGHRS, CDR2 YFSETQ, per germline. V gave up 4 bases and J gave up 0 bases; unmatched junction bases: 4. The CDR3 spells CASSIGTSGRSTDTQYF. CDR3 nucleotides: TGCGCCAGCAGCATAGGGACTAGCGGGAGAAGCACAGATACGCAGTATTTT.

This clone was seen just once. V gene TRBV4-1 combines with J gene TRBJ2-1; a weak D match, TRBD1 (7 bases). The CDR3 extends over 13 amino acids. With 3 bases removed from V and 9 bases from J, the gap between germline ends came to 12 bases. Germline V gene data show CDR1 as MGHRA and CDR2 as YSYEKL. CDR3 coding DNA: TGCGCCAGCAGCCAGGAGGGGGCTGGTGAGCAGTTCTTC. Its translation is CASSQEGAGEQFF.

The chain employs TRBV7-9 and TRBJ1-3; D is unresolved. Germline V gene data show CDR1 as SEHNR and CDR2 as FQNEAQ (reference sequence). The V gene lost 2 bases and the J gene lost 3 bases, with 8 bases spanning the gap. This CDR3 spans 14 amino acids. In nucleotides, the CDR3 is TGTGCCAGCAGCTTAACGACGGGTGGAAACACCATATATTTT. Its translation: CASSLTTGGNTIYF.

The chain recombines TRBV3-1 (or the pseudogene TRBV3-2) with TRBJ2-3; D is possibly TRBD2 (6 bases). The CDR3 spans 17 residues. Germline CDR1 is LGHDT and CDR2 is YNNKEL (reference sequence). V shed 4 bases and J shed 3 bases, with 20 bases lying between them. The CDR3: CASSPERQRVWTDTQYF. The CDR3 DNA follows: TGTGCCAGCAGCCCGGAACGCCAGCGGGTTTGGACAGATACGCAGTATTTT.

Remarks on this clone: The identical CDR3 is also encoded by other nucleotide sequences in the sample. V gene TRBV7-2 combines with J gene TRBJ1-2; D is perhaps TRBD1 (5 bases). The CDR3 extends over 13 amino acids. Trimming took off 1 base at V and 6 bases at J, with 9 bases between the two ends. In germline, CDR1 is SGHTA, CDR2 FQGNSA. In DNA form, the CDR3 reads TGTGCCAGCAGCTTAGATCAGGGAGATGGCTACACCTTC. It codes for CASSLDQGDGYTF.

This chain links TRBV19 with TRBJ1-5, with D uncertain. This CDR3 comprises 13 residues. Germline V gene data show CDR1 as LNHDA and CDR2 as SQIVND (reference sequence). V was clipped by 5 bases and J by 2 bases, with 7 bases between them. The CDR3 is CASSLSGNQPQHF. In nucleotides, the CDR3 is TGTGCCAGTAGTCTCAGCGGCAATCAGCCCCAGCATTTT.

The chain uses TRBV5-8 and TRBJ1-5; D gene ambiguous. Germline CDR1 is SGHTS and CDR2 is YDEGEE. This CDR3 has 16 residues. V gave up 3 bases and J gave up 0 bases, with 13 bases separating them. The DNA for the CDR3 is TGTGCCAGCAGCTCTGGCGCAGGTTATAGCAATCAGCCCCAGCATTTT. Translation: CASSSGAGYSNQPQHF.

The rearrangement joins TRBV27 to TRBJ1-2, with D hard to call. Germline CDR1 is MNHEY and CDR2 is SMNVEV (reference sequence). This CDR3 has 13 amino acids. The V end lost 5 bases, the J end lost 1 base, and 8 bases lay between the germline ends. CDR3 DNA: TGTGCCAGCAGTGCTAAAAATAACTATGGCTACACCTTC. As protein: CASSAKNNYGYTF.

This clone was seen just once. The J gene is TRBJ2-3, the V gene TRBV19; the D call may be TRBD1 or TRBD2 (5 bases each). V lost 6 bases to trimming and J lost 0 bases, with 13 bases between them. Germline V gene sequence: CDR1 LNHDA, CDR2 SQIVND (reference sequence). The CDR3 is 15 residues long. The CDR3 loop reads CASRPGPTSTDTQYF. CDR3 DNA sequence: TGTGCCAGTAGACCGGGACCGACTAGCACAGATACGCAGTATTTT.

In this sample, this clone turned up once. This rearrangement joins TRBV27 to TRBJ1-6; TRBD1 aligns across 11 bases. V shed 6 bases, J shed 9 bases, and the junction held 7 bases outside the gene matches. Germline CDR1 reads MNHEY; CDR2 reads SMNVEV (reference sequence). The CDR3 totals 15 residues. CDR3 in DNA: TGTGCCAGCAGCTTCGGACAGGGGGCAGGTTCACCCCTCCACTTT. Its protein is CASSFGQGAGSPLHF.

The V gene is TRBV19, the J gene TRBJ1-1; TRBD1 matches at 9 bases. Germline-derived CDR1 and CDR2 are LNHDA and SQIVND (reference sequence). Trimming took 3 bases from V and 4 from J; bases not matched to a gene: 6. This CDR3 is 15 amino acids long. The CDR3 loop is CASSIWDRAPTEAFF. Written as DNA, the CDR3 is TGTGCCAGTAGTATTTGGGACAGGGCTCCCACTGAAGCTTTCTTT.

The J gene is TRBJ1-1, the V gene TRBV19, with D hard to call. Looked up from germline, CDR1 is LNHDA and CDR2 is SQIVND (reference sequence). The CDR3 length is 13 residues. Deletions cut 7 bases from V and 5 bases from J, with 14 bases between. The CDR3 DNA reads TGTGCCAGTATAGATAGGGTAGATACTGAAGCTTTCTTT. It is translated as CASIDRVDTEAFF.

The chain carries TRBV6-1 and TRBJ2-1, with 7 bases matching TRBD2. CDR1 and CDR2 from the germline V gene are MNHNS and SASEGT. V trimming: 2 bases; J trimming: 6 bases; junction bases outside the gene matches: 7. This CDR3 contains 15 residues. The CDR3 spells CASSELAGAGNEQFF. CDR3 DNA: TGTGCCAGCAGTGAACTGGCGGGAGCTGGCAATGAGCAGTTCTTC.

The chain recombines TRBV30 with TRBJ2-7; 8 bases are a match to TRBD1. J gave up 0 bases and V 4 bases, and 5 bases lay outside the gene matches. CDR3 length equals 14 residues. Germline V lookup: CDR1 GTSNPN, CDR2 SVGIG (reference sequence). CDR3 sequence: CAWIHQGASYEQYF. DNA of the CDR3: TGTGCCTGGATACACCAGGGGGCCTCCTACGAGCAGTACTTC.

This chain connects TRBV20-1 to TRBJ1-1; D remains unclear. CDR3 length: 10 residues. The germline V gene has CDR1 DFQATT and CDR2 SNEGSKA (reference sequence). V dropped 6 bases and J dropped 2 bases, with 4 bases sitting between them. The CDR3 sequence is CSARNTEAFF. In DNA, the CDR3 is TGCAGTGCCCGAAACACTGAAGCTTTCTTT.

This sequence joins TRBV27 and TRBJ1-1; TRBD1 matches at 7 bases. V trimming: 5 bases; J trimming: 1 base; junction bases outside the gene matches: 4. CDR1 is MNHEY, CDR2 SMNVEV, per germline (reference sequence). The CDR3 consists of 14 residues. The CDR3 region is CASSTTGTNTEAFF. CDR3 DNA sequence: TGTGCCAGCAGTACGACAGGGACGAACACTGAAGCTTTCTTT.

This chain uses TRBV5-1 with TRBJ2-1, with D possibly TRBD1 on 5 matching bases. Germline lookup yields CDR1 SGHRS and CDR2 YFSETQ. With 4 bases removed from V and 8 bases from J, the gap between germline ends came to 19 bases. The CDR3 contains 15 residues. The CDR3 sequence: CASSPFGAHSHEQFF. The CDR3 DNA is TGCGCCAGCAGCCCCTTTGGGGCACATAGTCATGAGCAGTTCTTC.

The chain links TRBV6-2 or TRBV6-3 to TRBJ1-5; 7 nucleotides line up with TRBD1. After removal of 3 bases from V and 2 bases from J, the junction contained 7 bases not matched to a gene. The CDR3 is 16 amino acids. Per germline, CDR1 MNHEY and CDR2 SVGEGT. Here the CDR3 reads CASSYQGVLGNQPQHF. For the CDR3, the DNA is TGTGCCAGCAGTTATCAGGGGGTCTTGGGCAATCAGCCCCAGCATTTT.

The J gene is TRBJ2-1, the V gene TRBV29-1, with D possibly being TRBD2 (6 bases). Trimming cost V 7 bases and J 6 bases, with 13 bases left between them. The CDR3 length is 12 residues. Germline loops: CDR1 SQVTM, CDR2 ANQGSEA. The CDR3 DNA reads as TGCAGCGCAACCGGGACTGTCAATGAGCAGTTCTTC. As protein: CSATGTVNEQFF.

The chain recombines TRBV10-3 with TRBJ2-7, with TRBD1 matching 8 bases. The germline gives CDR1 ENHRY, CDR2 SYGVKD. V shed 10 bases, J shed 2 bases, and the junction held 4 bases outside the gene matches. The CDR3 contains 12 residues. CDR3 residues: CATWGQAYEQYF. CDR3 coding DNA: TGTGCCACCTGGGGACAGGCCTACGAGCAGTACTTC.